Shown below are 16 T cell receptor beta chains from a single sample sequenced in a study of blood T cell repertoires in COVID-19. Here immunoSEQ multiplex PCR was the method, and the copy in TCRdb shows in-frame clones only, minus some. The data contain about 330,000 clones, roughly 87% of them singletons. The sample consisted of peripheral blood. The origin of the receptors is a man aged 30 to 39 with COVID-19, enrolled during active disease.

In its sample, this clone was seen once. The rearrangement joins TRBV5-1 to TRBJ2-1; a weak D match, TRBD1 (6 bases). The CDR3 is made up of 15 amino acids. Trimming took off 1 base at V and 5 bases at J, with 13 bases between the two ends. From germline, CDR1 is SGHRS and CDR2 YFSETQ. The DNA of the CDR3 is TGCGCCAGCAGCTTGACTGGGGGCGATAACAATGAGCAGTTCTTC. Amino acid sequence: CASSLTGGDNNEQFF.

The V and J genes are TRBV7-9 and TRBJ2-1; D possibly corresponds to TRBD2 (6 bases). The CDR3 is 14 residues long. Germline V gene data show CDR1 as SEHNR and CDR2 as FQNEAQ (reference sequence). Trimming removed 5 bases from V and 4 bases from J, with 12 bases in between. The CDR3 coding sequence is TGTGCCAGCAGCATCGGAGGGGCTTACAATGAGCAGTTCTTC. It specifies CASSIGGAYNEQFF.

This chain joins TRBV11-3 and TRBJ1-1; no clear D gene. The ends were cut back, 2 bases at V and 0 bases at J, with 7 bases in the middle. CDR1 SGHNT and CDR2 YENEEA come from the germline V gene. The CDR3 sequence is 14 residues long. The chain's CDR3 is CASSLQALNTEAFF. In nucleotides, the CDR3 is TGTGCCAGCAGCTTACAGGCCCTGAACACTGAAGCTTTCTTT.

This chain links TRBV3-1 (or the pseudogene TRBV3-2) with TRBJ2-5; D remains ambiguous. Trimming removed 4 bases at V and 5 bases at J, with 8 bases between. Germline V gene lookup returns CDR1 LGHDT and CDR2 YNNKEL (reference sequence). The CDR3 sequence is 12 residues long. CDR3 DNA sequence: TGTGCCAGCAGCCGCCTCGGGGAGACCCAGTACTTC. Translated, it gives CASSRLGETQYF.

The CDR3 here is CASSLGRREQFF. In DNA form, the CDR3 reads TGTGCCAGCAGCTTGGGGCGGAGGGAGCAGTTCTTC. The chain is built from TRBV5-8 and TRBJ2-1; D is perhaps TRBD2 (5 bases). The CDR3 has 12 residues. V was shortened by 0 bases and J by 10 bases, with 8 bases between the two germline ends. Germline lookup yields CDR1 SGHTS and CDR2 YDEGEE.

CDR3 DNA: TGTGCCAGCAGTTTTTATTCTAACGAGCAGTACTTC. This encodes CASSFYSNEQYF. V and J are TRBV12-3 or TRBV12-4 and TRBJ2-7; D gene unclear. The CDR3 spans 12 residues. The germline V and J ends were trimmed by 3 bases and 5 bases, with 8 bases remaining between them.

This clone was seen only once. V is TRBV6-1 and J is TRBJ1-4, with D unclear. V dropped 2 bases and J dropped 8 bases, with 15 bases sitting between them. Germline V gene sequence: CDR1 MNHNS, CDR2 SASEGT. This CDR3 region has 15 residues. The CDR3 sequence: CASSERGGFREKLFF. CDR3 bases: TGTGCCAGCAGTGAAAGAGGAGGGTTTAGAGAAAAACTGTTTTTT.

The J gene is TRBJ2-1, the V gene TRBV11-2; D unclear. Trimming left V 5 bases short and J 0 bases short, with 8 bases between. CDR1 and CDR2 (germline): SGHAT, FQNNGV. CDR3 length: 14 amino acids. CDR3 in DNA: TGTGCCAGCAGCCGACAACTCTCCTACAATGAGCAGTTCTTC. As protein: CASSRQLSYNEQFF.

The sample holds a few counts of this clone. This chain uses TRBV5-4 with TRBJ2-1, with 8 nucleotides matching TRBD2. Germline CDR1 reads SGHNT; CDR2 reads YYREEE (reference sequence). Germline trimming cut 1 base from V and 5 bases from J; bases unmatched to any gene: 11. The CDR3 is 17 amino acids. The CDR3 is CASSLSAGGPLNNEQFF. The CDR3 coding sequence is TGTGCCAGCAGCTTGTCCGCGGGGGGCCCCCTTAACAATGAGCAGTTCTTC.

V is TRBV6-6 and J is TRBJ2-7; D is uncertain. The CDR3 has 15 residues. Germline CDR1 is MNHNY and CDR2 is SVGAGI (reference sequence). With 0 bases removed from V and 3 bases from J, the gap between germline ends came to 12 bases. The CDR3 DNA reads TGTGCCAGCAGTTACTCGCGAGGCAGCTTCTACGAGCAGTACTTC. Translating gives CASSYSRGSFYEQYF.

The chain links TRBV15 to TRBJ2-7; D call uncertain. The V and J ends lost 0 bases and 2 bases respectively, with 14 bases between them. Germline V CDR1 and CDR2: LNHNV, YYDKDF (reference sequence). The CDR3 consists of 16 residues. As DNA, the CDR3 is TGTGCCACCAGCAGAGACCCCGCGGTCAGTACCTACGAGCAGTACTTC. It yields the protein CATSRDPAVSTYEQYF.

This chain uses TRBV6-6 with TRBJ2-2, with 10 bases fitting TRBD1. This CDR3 is 14 amino acids long. The J segment lost 5 bases and the V segment lost 6 bases, leaving 3 bases of the junction unmatched. Germline lookup yields CDR1 MNHNY and CDR2 SVGAGI (reference sequence). The CDR3 region is CASSSDRGTGELFF. Here the CDR3 DNA reads TGTGCCAGCAGCTCGGACAGGGGGACCGGGGAGCTGTTTTTT.

The CDR3 region is CASSGAGEGTGELFF. The CDR3 nucleotides are TGTGCCAGCAGCGGAGCGGGGGAGGGCACCGGGGAGCTGTTTTTT. The chain uses TRBV28 and TRBJ2-2; 8 bases line up with TRBD2. The CDR3 contains 15 residues. Trimming removed 6 bases from V and 4 bases from J; junction bases left unmatched: 7. Germline V gives CDR1 MDHEN, CDR2 SYDVKM. Variable domain in full (rest from reference TRBV28 and TRBJ2-2): DVKVTQSSRYLVKRTGEKVFLECVQDMDHENMFWYRQDPGLGLRLIYFSYDVKMKEKGDIPEGYSVSREKKERFSLILESASTNQTSMYLCASSGAGEGTGELFFGEGSRLTVL.

The chain links TRBV7-8 to TRBJ2-1, with 8 nucleotides matching TRBD2. The CDR3 is 15 amino acids. CDR1 SGHVS and CDR2 FQNEAQ come from the germline V gene. The V segment lost 4 bases and the J segment 7 bases; nucleotides outside the gene matches: 9. CDR3 bases: TGTGCCAGCAGCTCGCGGGAGGCCACACAGAATGAGCAGTTCTTC. It encodes CASSSREATQNEQFF. The full variable domain, in which reference TRBV7-8 and TRBJ2-1 provide the parts outside the CDR3, is GAGVSQSPRYKVAKRGQDVALRCDPISGHVSLFWYQQALGQGPEFLTYFQNEAQLDKSGLPSDRFFAERPEGSVSTLKIQRTQQEDSAVYLCASSSREATQNEQFFGPGTRLTVL.

The chain is built from TRBV18 and TRBJ1-6; 7 positions agree with TRBD1. CDR3 size: 15 residues. CDR1 and CDR2 (germline): KGHSH, LQKENI. Trimming took 2 bases from V and 4 from J; bases not matched to a gene: 2. This CDR3 reads CASSPSGQYNSPLHF. The CDR3 bases are TGTGCCAGCTCACCATCGGGACAGTATAATTCACCCCTCCACTTT. Using reference TRBV18 and TRBJ1-6 for the parts outside the CDR3, the full variable domain is NAGVMQNPRHLVRRRGQEARLRCSPMKGHSHVYWYRQLPEEGLKFMVYLQKENIIDESGMPKERFSAEFPKEGPSILRIQQVVRGDSAAYFCASSPSGQYNSPLHFGNGTRLTVT.

The rearrangement joins TRBV6-2 or TRBV6-3 to TRBJ1-5, with TRBD1 matching 8 bases. The CDR3 runs to 14 residues. V dropped 5 bases and J dropped 7; count of bases not matched to a gene: 7. Germline loops: CDR1 MNHEY, CDR2 SVGEGT. The CDR3 DNA sequence: TGTGCCAGCAGTCTGGACAGGGTGAGGCAGCCCCAGCATTTT. It specifies CASSLDRVRQPQHF.